The rows below give T cell receptor beta chains drawn from one sample of a study of T cells in Graves' hyperthyroidism and ophthalmopathy. TCRdb re-called the multiplex PCR reads through MiXCR, storing one row per CDR3 protein. Of approximately 95,000 distinct CDR3 sequences listed, about 37% are singletons. Sequenced: peripheral blood or thyroid tissue (not recorded which). The receptors stem from a woman aged 25 to 39 with Graves' hyperthyroidism. Both conserved end residues are part of each CDR3. The order of the fields is D gene, V gene, clone size, J gene, CDR3 DNA, CDR3 protein. The D gene is left open where the match is weak. Clone size, where shown, is once, few, many, or a class for clones that have expanded.

d_call: -
v_call: TRBV2
clone_size: -
j_call: TRBJ1-5
cdr3_nt: TGTGCCAGCAGTGGACGGGCCGTTAGCAATCAGCCCCAGCATTTT
cdr3_aa: CASSGRAVSNQPQHF

d_call: TRBD2
v_call: TRBV7-6
clone_size: many
j_call: TRBJ2-3
cdr3_nt: TGTGCCAGCAGCTTAGCGTATCCGGGAGGAGGAGCAGATACGCAGTATTTT
cdr3_aa: CASSLAYPGGGADTQYF

d_call: TRBD1
v_call: TRBV15
clone_size: -
j_call: TRBJ1-5
cdr3_nt: TGTGCCACCAGCAGCAGGGGGGGAATGAGCAATCAGCCCCAGCATTTT
cdr3_aa: CATSSRGGMSNQPQHF

d_call: -
v_call: TRBV5-1
clone_size: -
j_call: TRBJ1-4
cdr3_nt: TGCGCCAGCAGCTTGGATTGGGGCGAAAAGCTGTATTTT
cdr3_aa: CASSLDWGEKLYF

d_call: TRBD1
v_call: TRBV15
clone_size: many
j_call: TRBJ1-4
cdr3_nt: TGTGCCACCAGCAGAGAGGGGACAGGGGGTCGGGAAAAACTGTTTTTT
cdr3_aa: CATSREGTGGREKLFF

d_call: -
v_call: TRBV10-2
clone_size: -
j_call: TRBJ2-7
cdr3_nt: TGCGCCAGCAGTGGGACAGAGTACGAGCAGTACTTC
cdr3_aa: CASSGTEYEQYF

d_call: -
v_call: TRBV12-3/TRBV12-4
clone_size: many
j_call: TRBJ1-5
cdr3_nt: TGTGCCAGCAGTGGACGGTGGACGGAGCCCCAGCATTTT
cdr3_aa: CASSGRWTEPQHF

d_call: -
v_call: TRBV20-1
clone_size: -
j_call: TRBJ1-6
cdr3_nt: TGCAGCGCTAGTAGGGGAAGGGGATTGATACCCCTCCACTTT
cdr3_aa: CSASRGRGLIPLHF

d_call: -
v_call: TRBV6-5
clone_size: many
j_call: TRBJ2-7
cdr3_nt: TGTGCCAGCAGCCCCAACGGGGCCGAGCAGTACTTC
cdr3_aa: CASSPNGAEQYF

d_call: TRBD2
v_call: TRBV15
clone_size: -
j_call: TRBJ2-3
cdr3_nt: TGTGCCGGCGGCATGGTAAGCGGGAGGGCCGGCACAGATACGCAGTATTTT
cdr3_aa: CAGGMVSGRAGTDTQYF

d_call: -
v_call: TRBV5-1
clone_size: many
j_call: TRBJ1-3
cdr3_nt: TGCGCCAGCAGCCCCGACTCTGGAAACACCATATATTTT
cdr3_aa: CASSPDSGNTIYF

d_call: -
v_call: TRBV20-1
clone_size: many
j_call: TRBJ1-5
cdr3_nt: TGCAGTGCAGAAAGACAGGATTATAGCAATCAGCCCCAGCATTTT
cdr3_aa: CSAERQDYSNQPQHF

d_call: TRBD2
v_call: TRBV5-8
clone_size: many
j_call: TRBJ2-7
cdr3_nt: TGTGCCAGCAGCTTGGATCTAGCGGTATACGAGCAGTACTTC
cdr3_aa: CASSLDLAVYEQYF

d_call: TRBD1
v_call: TRBV7-3
clone_size: -
j_call: TRBJ2-5
cdr3_nt: TGTGCCAGCAGCACTGACAGGGGGCACGGAGAGACCCAGTACTTC
cdr3_aa: CASSTDRGHGETQYF

d_call: -
v_call: TRBV5-1
clone_size: many
j_call: TRBJ2-7
cdr3_nt: TGCGCCAGCAGACAGGGTCCGATCTACGAGCAGTACTTC
cdr3_aa: CASRQGPIYEQYF

d_call: -
v_call: TRBV12-3/TRBV12-4
clone_size: few
j_call: TRBJ1-4
cdr3_nt: TGTGCCAGCGGAGTTTCGGGGAGGGTGGAAAAACTGTTTTTT
cdr3_aa: CASGVSGRVEKLFF

d_call: -
v_call: TRBV27
clone_size: -
j_call: TRBJ1-1
cdr3_nt: TGTGCCAGCAGTTTCCACCGTTTGAACACTGAAGCTTTCTTT
cdr3_aa: CASSFHRLNTEAFF

d_call: -
v_call: TRBV15
clone_size: many
j_call: TRBJ1-4
cdr3_nt: TGTGCCACCAGGAGACCCCGGGGCGACGAAAAACTGTTTTTT
cdr3_aa: CATRRPRGDEKLFF

d_call: TRBD1
v_call: TRBV20-1
clone_size: few
j_call: TRBJ2-3
cdr3_nt: TGCAGTGCCAGTACAGGGGGAGGAGATACGCAGTATTTT
cdr3_aa: CSASTGGGDTQYF

d_call: -
v_call: TRBV7-2
clone_size: once
j_call: TRBJ2-6
cdr3_nt: TGTGCCAGCAGCTTGGGCGGGTCTTTCACCGGGGCCAACGTCCTGACTTTC
cdr3_aa: CASSLGGSFTGANVLTF

d_call: -
v_call: TRBV5-1
clone_size: -
j_call: TRBJ2-5
cdr3_nt: TGCGCCAGCAGCTCGGCCGTGGCTCGAGAGACCCAGTACTTC
cdr3_aa: CASSSAVARETQYF

d_call: -
v_call: TRBV2
clone_size: -
j_call: TRBJ1-2
cdr3_nt: TGTGCCAGCAGTGGAGCGGGTGTTGGAGGGGCCGGCTACATCTTC
cdr3_aa: CASSGAGVGGAGYIF

d_call: -
v_call: TRBV15
clone_size: many
j_call: TRBJ1-1
cdr3_nt: TGTGCCACCAGCAGAGGAAACCTGAACACTGAAGCTTTCTTT
cdr3_aa: CATSRGNLNTEAFF

d_call: -
v_call: TRBV2
clone_size: -
j_call: TRBJ1-5
cdr3_nt: TGTGCCAGCAGAGATCGTGGGGGAGGGCAGCCCCAGCATTTT
cdr3_aa: CASRDRGGGQPQHF

d_call: TRBD1
v_call: TRBV20-1
clone_size: once
j_call: TRBJ1-6
cdr3_nt: TGCAGTGCTGATCCCGGGACAGGATCTTCACCCCTCCACTTT
cdr3_aa: CSADPGTGSSPLHF

d_call: -
v_call: TRBV5-4
clone_size: many
j_call: TRBJ2-3
cdr3_nt: TGTGCCAGCAGCTGGCTGGCAGGAGCAGATACGCAGTATTTT
cdr3_aa: CASSWLAGADTQYF

d_call: -
v_call: TRBV13
clone_size: many
j_call: TRBJ1-2
cdr3_nt: TGTGCCAGCAGCGCTAACCCCGGGACACTGTCAAACTATGGCTACACCTTC
cdr3_aa: CASSANPGTLSNYGYTF

d_call: -
v_call: TRBV15
clone_size: -
j_call: TRBJ1-5
cdr3_nt: TGTGCCACCAGCAGAGAGGGACCAGGTCGGCCCCAGCATTTT
cdr3_aa: CATSREGPGRPQHF

d_call: TRBD2
v_call: TRBV20-1
clone_size: -
j_call: TRBJ2-7
cdr3_nt: TGCAGTGCTAGGTTGGGACTAGCGTGGGAGCAGTACTTC
cdr3_aa: CSARLGLAWEQYF